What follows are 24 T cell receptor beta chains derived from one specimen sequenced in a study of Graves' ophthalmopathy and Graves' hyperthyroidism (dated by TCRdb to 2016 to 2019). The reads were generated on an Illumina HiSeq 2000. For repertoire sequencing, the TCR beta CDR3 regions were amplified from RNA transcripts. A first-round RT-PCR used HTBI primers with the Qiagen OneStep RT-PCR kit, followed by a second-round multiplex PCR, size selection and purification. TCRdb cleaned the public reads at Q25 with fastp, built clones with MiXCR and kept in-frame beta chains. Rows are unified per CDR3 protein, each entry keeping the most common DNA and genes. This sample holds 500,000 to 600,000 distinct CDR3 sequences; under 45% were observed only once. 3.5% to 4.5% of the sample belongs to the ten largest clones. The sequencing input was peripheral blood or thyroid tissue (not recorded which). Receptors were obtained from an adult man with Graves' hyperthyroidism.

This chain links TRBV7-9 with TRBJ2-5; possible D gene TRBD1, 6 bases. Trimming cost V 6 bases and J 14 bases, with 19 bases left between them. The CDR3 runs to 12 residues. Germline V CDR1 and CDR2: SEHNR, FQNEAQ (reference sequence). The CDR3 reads CASSRTGTGLYF. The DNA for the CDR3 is TGTGCCAGCAGTCGTACAGGGACGGGGTTATACTTC.

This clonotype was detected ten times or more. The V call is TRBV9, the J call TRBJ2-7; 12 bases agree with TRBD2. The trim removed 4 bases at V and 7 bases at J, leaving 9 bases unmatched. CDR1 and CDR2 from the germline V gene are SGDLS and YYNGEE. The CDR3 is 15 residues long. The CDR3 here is CASSPRLAGVNEQYF. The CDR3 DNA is TGTGCCAGCAGCCCCCGACTAGCGGGGGTGAATGAGCAGTACTTC.

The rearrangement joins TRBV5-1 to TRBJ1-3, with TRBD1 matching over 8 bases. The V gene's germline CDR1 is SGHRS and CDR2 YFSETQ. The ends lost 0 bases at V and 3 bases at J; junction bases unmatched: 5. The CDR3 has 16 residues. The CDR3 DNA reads TGCGCCAGCAGCTTGGTCGCAGGGGGCATTGGAAACACCATATATTTT. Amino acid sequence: CASSLVAGGIGNTIYF. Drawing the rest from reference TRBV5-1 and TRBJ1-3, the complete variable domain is KAGVTQTPRYLIKTRGQQVTLSCSPISGHRSVSWYQQTPGQGLQFLFEYFSETQRNKGNFPGRFSGRQFSNSRSEMNVSTLELGDSALYLCASSLVAGGIGNTIYFGEGSWLTVV.

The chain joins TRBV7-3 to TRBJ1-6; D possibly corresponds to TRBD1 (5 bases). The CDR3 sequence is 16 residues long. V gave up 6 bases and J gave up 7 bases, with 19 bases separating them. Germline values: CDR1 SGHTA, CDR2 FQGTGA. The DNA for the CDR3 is TGTGCCAGCAGTGTGGGACGATTGTTCTGGAATTCACCCCTCCACTTT. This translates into CASSVGRLFWNSPLHF. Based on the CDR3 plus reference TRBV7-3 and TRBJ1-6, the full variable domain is GAGVSQTPSNKVTEKGKYVELRCDPISGHTALYWYRQSLGQGPEFLIYFQGTGAADDSGLPNDRFFAVRPEGSVSTLKIQRTERGDSAVYLCASSVGRLFWNSPLHFGNGTRLTVT.

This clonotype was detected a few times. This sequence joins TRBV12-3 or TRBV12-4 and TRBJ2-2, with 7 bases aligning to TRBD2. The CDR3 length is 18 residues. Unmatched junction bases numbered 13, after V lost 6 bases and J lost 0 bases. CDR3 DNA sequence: TGTGCCAGCAGCTCGAGGGGCGGGAGCGGTCCGAACACCGGGGAGCTGTTTTTT. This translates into CASSSRGGSGPNTGELFF.

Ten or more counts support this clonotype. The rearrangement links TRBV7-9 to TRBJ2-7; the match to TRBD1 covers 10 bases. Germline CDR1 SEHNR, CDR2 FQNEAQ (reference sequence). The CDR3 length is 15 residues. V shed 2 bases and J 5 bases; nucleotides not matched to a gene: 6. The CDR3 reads CASSLTDRGYNEQYF. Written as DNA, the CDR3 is TGTGCCAGCAGCTTAACGGACAGGGGGTACAACGAGCAGTACTTC.

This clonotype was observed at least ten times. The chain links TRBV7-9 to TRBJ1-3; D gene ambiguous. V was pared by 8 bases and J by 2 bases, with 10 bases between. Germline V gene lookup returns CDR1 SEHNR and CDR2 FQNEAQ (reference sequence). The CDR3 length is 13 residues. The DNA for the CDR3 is TGTGCCAGCGCCCGTGGGGCTGGAAACACCATATATTTT. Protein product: CASARGAGNTIYF.

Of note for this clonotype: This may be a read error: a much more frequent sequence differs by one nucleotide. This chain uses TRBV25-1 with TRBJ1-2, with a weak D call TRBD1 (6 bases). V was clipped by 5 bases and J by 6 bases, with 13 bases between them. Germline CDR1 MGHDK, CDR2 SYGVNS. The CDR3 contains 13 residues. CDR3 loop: CASSFAGAHGYTF. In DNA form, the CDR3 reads TGTGCCAGCAGTTTTGCGGGGGCCCATGGCTACACCTTC.

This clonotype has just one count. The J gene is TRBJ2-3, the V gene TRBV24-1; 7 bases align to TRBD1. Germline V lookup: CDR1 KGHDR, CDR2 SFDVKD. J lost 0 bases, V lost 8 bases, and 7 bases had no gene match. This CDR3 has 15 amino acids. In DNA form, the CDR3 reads TGTGCCACCAACCCCGGGACAGAAAGCACAGATACGCAGTATTTT. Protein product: CATNPGTESTDTQYF.

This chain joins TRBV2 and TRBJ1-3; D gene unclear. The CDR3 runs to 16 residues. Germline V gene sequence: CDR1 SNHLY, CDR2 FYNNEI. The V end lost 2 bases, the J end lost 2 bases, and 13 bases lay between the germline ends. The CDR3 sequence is CASSEIGWQAGNTIYF. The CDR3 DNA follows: TGTGCCAGCAGTGAAATCGGATGGCAAGCTGGAAACACCATATATTTT.

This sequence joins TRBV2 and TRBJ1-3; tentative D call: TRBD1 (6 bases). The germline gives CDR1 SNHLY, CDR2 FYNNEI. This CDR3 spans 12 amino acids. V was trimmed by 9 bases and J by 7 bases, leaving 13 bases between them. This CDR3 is CASRGTPNTIYF. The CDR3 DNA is TGTGCCAGTCGGGGGACACCGAACACCATATATTTT.

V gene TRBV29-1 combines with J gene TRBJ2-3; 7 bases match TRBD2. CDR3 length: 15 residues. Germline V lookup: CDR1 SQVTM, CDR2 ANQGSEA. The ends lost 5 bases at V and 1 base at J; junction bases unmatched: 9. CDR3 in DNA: TGCAGCGTTCACCTACTAGCGTCGCGCACAGATACGCAGTATTTT. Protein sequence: CSVHLLASRTDTQYF.

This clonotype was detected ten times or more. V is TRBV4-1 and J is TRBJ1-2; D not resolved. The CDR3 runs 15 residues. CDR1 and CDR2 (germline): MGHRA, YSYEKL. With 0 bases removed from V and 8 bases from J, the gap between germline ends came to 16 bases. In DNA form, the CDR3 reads TGCGCCAGCAGCCAAGATCTTACGGAGATCCTCGGCTACACCTTC. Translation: CASSQDLTEILGYTF.

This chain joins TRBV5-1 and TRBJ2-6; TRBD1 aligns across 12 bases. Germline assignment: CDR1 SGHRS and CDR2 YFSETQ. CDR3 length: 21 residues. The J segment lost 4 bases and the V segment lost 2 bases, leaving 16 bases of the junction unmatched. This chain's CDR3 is CASSLLQGQGASNTGANVLTF. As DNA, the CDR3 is TGCGCCAGCAGCTTACTCCAGGGACAGGGGGCGAGCAACACCGGGGCCAACGTCCTGACTTTC. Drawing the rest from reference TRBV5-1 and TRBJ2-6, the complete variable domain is KAGVTQTPRYLIKTRGQQVTLSCSPISGHRSVSWYQQTPGQGLQFLFEYFSETQRNKGNFPGRFSGRQFSNSRSEMNVSTLELGDSALYLCASSLLQGQGASNTGANVLTFGAGSRLTVL.

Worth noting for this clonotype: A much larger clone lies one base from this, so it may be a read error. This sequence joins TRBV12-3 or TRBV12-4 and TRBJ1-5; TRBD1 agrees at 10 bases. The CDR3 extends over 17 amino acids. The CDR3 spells CASGLAGGQGTDQPQHF. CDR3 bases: TGTGCCAGCGGTTTAGCGGGGGGACAGGGGACAGATCAGCCCCAGCATTTT.

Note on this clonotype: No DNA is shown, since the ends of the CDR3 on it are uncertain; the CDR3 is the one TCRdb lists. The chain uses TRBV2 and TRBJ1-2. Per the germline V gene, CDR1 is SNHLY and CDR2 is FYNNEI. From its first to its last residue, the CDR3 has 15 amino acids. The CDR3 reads CTSSQDGTFGAGYTF.

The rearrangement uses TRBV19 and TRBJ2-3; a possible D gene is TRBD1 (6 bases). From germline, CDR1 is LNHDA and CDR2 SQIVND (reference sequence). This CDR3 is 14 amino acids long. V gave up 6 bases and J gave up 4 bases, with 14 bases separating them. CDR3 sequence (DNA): TGTGCCAGTAGGACCGGGACATTTCCAGATACGCAGTATTTT. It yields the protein CASRTGTFPDTQYF.

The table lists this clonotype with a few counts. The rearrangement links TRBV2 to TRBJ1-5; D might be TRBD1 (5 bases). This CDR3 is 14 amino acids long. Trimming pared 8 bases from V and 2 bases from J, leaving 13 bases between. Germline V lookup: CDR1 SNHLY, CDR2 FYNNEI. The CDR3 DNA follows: TGTGCCAGCGAAGGGGTAGACCGCAATCAGCCCCAGCATTTT. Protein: CASEGVDRNQPQHF. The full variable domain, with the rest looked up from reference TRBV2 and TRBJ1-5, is EPEVTQTPSHQVTQMGQEVILRCVPISNHLYFYWYRQILGQKVEFLVSFYNNEISEKSEIFDDQFSVERPDGSNFTLKIRSTKLEDSAMYFCASEGVDRNQPQHFGDGTRLSIL.

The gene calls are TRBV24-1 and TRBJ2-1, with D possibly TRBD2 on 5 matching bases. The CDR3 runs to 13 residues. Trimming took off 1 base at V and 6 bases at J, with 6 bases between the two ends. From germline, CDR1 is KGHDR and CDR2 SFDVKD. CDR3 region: CATSDFGLNEQFF. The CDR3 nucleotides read TGTGCCACCAGTGATTTCGGACTCAATGAGCAGTTCTTC.

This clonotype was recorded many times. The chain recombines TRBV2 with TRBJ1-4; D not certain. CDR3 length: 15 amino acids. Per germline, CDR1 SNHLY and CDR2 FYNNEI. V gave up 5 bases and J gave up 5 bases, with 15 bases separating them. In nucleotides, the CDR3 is TGTGCCAGCAGTTCTCCCCCCTTCGGGAATGAAAAACTGTTTTTT. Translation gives CASSSPPFGNEKLFF.

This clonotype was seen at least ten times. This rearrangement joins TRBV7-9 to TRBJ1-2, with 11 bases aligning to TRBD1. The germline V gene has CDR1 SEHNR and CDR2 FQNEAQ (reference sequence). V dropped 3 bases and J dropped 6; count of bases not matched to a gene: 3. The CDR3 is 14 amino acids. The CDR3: CASSFRDRGDGYTF. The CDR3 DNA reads TGTGCCAGCAGCTTCCGGGACAGGGGGGATGGCTACACCTTC.

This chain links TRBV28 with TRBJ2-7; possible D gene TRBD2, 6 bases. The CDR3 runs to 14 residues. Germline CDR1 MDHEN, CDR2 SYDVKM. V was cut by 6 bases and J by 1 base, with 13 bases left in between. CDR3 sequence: CASRRMEGSYEQYF. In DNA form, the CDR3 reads TGTGCCAGCAGAAGAATGGAGGGATCCTACGAGCAGTACTTC.

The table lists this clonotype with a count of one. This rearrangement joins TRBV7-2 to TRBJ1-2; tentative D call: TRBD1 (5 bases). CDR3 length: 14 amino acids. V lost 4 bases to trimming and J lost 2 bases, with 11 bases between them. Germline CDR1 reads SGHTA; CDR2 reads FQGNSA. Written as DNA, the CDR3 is TGTGCCAGCAGCTCCAGGGCGGGCAACTATGGCTACACCTTC. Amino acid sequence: CASSSRAGNYGYTF.

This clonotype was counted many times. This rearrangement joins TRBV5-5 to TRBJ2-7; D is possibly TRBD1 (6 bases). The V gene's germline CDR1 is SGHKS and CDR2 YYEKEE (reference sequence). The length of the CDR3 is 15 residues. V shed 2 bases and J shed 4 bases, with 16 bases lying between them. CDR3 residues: CASSFSTGGLYEQYF. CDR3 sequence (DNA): TGTGCCAGCAGCTTTTCGACAGGTGGGCTGTACGAGCAGTACTTC.